This entry is about one T cell receptor (beta chain). This clone was picked up one time. Its antigen is still unknown. It has no much larger one-base neighbor in the sample; base qualities were not kept. Between the V and J ends, shortened by 3 bases and 2 bases respectively, the junction contains 5 bases. CDR3 length: 12 amino acids, cysteine to phenylalanine. Just CDR3 DNA is preserved here, 36 bases in frame from base 1. As encoded in the germline V gene, CDR1 is MGHDK while CDR2 is SYGVNS. TCRbeta CDR3 regions were amplified from genomic DNA by means of the immunoSEQ Assay, a bias-controlled multiplex PCR. As for the authors' bioinformatics: Nucleated cell counts per sample were estimated from amplification of reference gene primers within the assay. To quantify the absolute abundance of each unique TCRbeta CDR3 rearrangement, sequence reads were collapsed and filtered. Productive Simpson clonality was computed per sample as the square root of Simpson's diversity index over productive rearrangements. Held by TCRdb, this immuneACCESS table contains in-frame sequences only and omits some clones. Under half of the omission traces to an unresolved V gene where checked; the cause of the rest is unknown. V and J calls and clone size are copied from that table; D and trimming were computed from the DNA. The sample table shows hundreds of thousands of clones, and about 83% are seen once. Nearly 5% of the sample lies in the top ten.

Participants in the prospective study were enrolled through a virtual design, were aged 18 to 89 years, and lived in about 25 United States geographic areas. Cohort assignment in the prospective study relied on participant-reported clinical history from a screening survey and a study questionnaire. Exposed participants were defined as having been in contact with someone with a PCR-confirmed or clinician-diagnosed COVID-19 case within 2 weeks of study entry. In the prospective study, mobile phlebotomists collected whole blood, serum and a nasopharyngeal or oropharyngeal swab from each participant. Participants in the prospective study had the option to provide additional blood draws and questionnaires over a roughly 2-month period. Before DNA extraction, prospective study blood samples were shipped either frozen or at room temperature. This entry belongs to a study of blood T cell repertoires in COVID-19 (TCRdb year 2020). As for the study more broadly: The collaborator samples originated in the United States, Italy and Spain and spanned the acute and convalescent phases of COVID-19. The repertoires were made available in a free public database intended to serve as a resource for research on the immune response to SARS-CoV-2. Nearly every sample came with metadata listing a de-identified subject ID, COVID-19 status, age in years and sex. Subjects who had been exposed to COVID-19, were actively infected with it, or had recovered from it provided the deeply sampled blood TCRbeta repertoires that made up the dataset. The samples were drawn from the first 160 participants of the ongoing ImmuneRACE study and from 950 to 1,500 subjects provided by 6 global collaborators. Where available, HLA class I and class II types were taken from metadata supplied by the sample provider and were not determined by assay-based typing. The material from the prospective study consisted of cDNA or gDNA derived from T cells, B-cell-depleted T cells, or PBMCs. Study-wide conclusions, independent of this receptor: The amount of clinical and demographic metadata varied by source and participant and was provided uncurated.

This chain joins TRBV25-1 to TRBJ2-7; a weak D assignment points to TRBD1 (5 bases agree). Sequencing was done on a sample of PBMCs or T cells enriched from blood (not recorded which). The sequence derives from a woman aged 45-65 years who had been exposed to COVID-19. The DNA sequence reads TGTGCCAGCAGTGAGACAGCCTACGAGCAGTACTTC. This sequence encodes CASSETAYEQYF.